This entry lists 15 T cell receptor beta chains sequenced from one sample in a study of blood T cells in healthy people across ages. Combining a sample-barcoded 5' primer with a J-beta primer mix, a second PCR ran for about 7 to 12 cycles. TCRdb recomputed calls from the 5' RACE reads with MiXCR, one row per CDR3 protein. The repertoire holds around 900,000 distinct CDR3 sequences, with roughly 51% as singletons. The sequenced sample was blood. The receptors shown here come from a woman aged 55-70 years in good health.

The chain is built from TRBV20-1 and TRBJ2-7, with 12 positions matching TRBD2. The V gene's germline CDR1 is DFQATT and CDR2 SNEGSKA (reference sequence). V dropped 5 bases and J dropped 9; count of bases not matched to a gene: 11. The CDR3 loop spans 14 amino acids. The CDR3 is CSAPASGRARVQYF. CDR3 DNA: TGCAGTGCTCCTGCTAGCGGGAGGGCCAGGGTGCAGTACTTC.

The rearrangement links TRBV3-1 to TRBJ2-7, with a possible D match to TRBD2 (5 bases). This CDR3 region has 14 residues. Per the germline V gene, CDR1 is LGHDT and CDR2 is YNNKEL (reference sequence). V lost 1 base and J lost 6, with 13 bases in between. The CDR3 DNA follows: TGTGCCAGCAGCCAAGGGCTTCCGGGATCCGAGCAGTACTTC. Its translation: CASSQGLPGSEQYF.

This clonotype was recorded a few times. This rearrangement joins TRBV2 to TRBJ2-5, with TRBD2 matching over 8 bases. Germline assignment: CDR1 SNHLY and CDR2 FYNNEI. The trim removed 2 bases at V and 1 base at J, leaving 6 bases unmatched. The CDR3 contains 16 residues. CDR3 nucleotides: TGTGCCAGCAGTGAAACATTAGCGGGGCTCCAAGAGACCCAGTACTTC. Its translation: CASSETLAGLQETQYF.

The rearrangement joins TRBV7-9 to TRBJ2-4; D is perhaps TRBD1 (5 bases). Germline V lookup: CDR1 SEHNR, CDR2 FQNEAQ (reference sequence). V was trimmed by 4 bases and J by 6 bases, leaving 13 bases between them. The CDR3 runs 14 residues. The DNA of the CDR3 is TGTGCCAGCAGCTCCCCTCAAACAGGAAACATTCAGTACTTC. Translating gives CASSSPQTGNIQYF.

The chain joins TRBV3-1 to TRBJ1-4, with D perhaps TRBD1 (6 bases). V was shortened by 4 bases and J by 8 bases, with 11 bases between the two germline ends. CDR3 size: 13 residues. CDR1 is LGHDT and CDR2 is YNNKEL in the germline V gene (reference sequence). Written as DNA, the CDR3 is TGTGCCAGCAGCCCGCGGGGACACGAAAAACTGTTTTTT. It encodes CASSPRGHEKLFF.

The chain is built from TRBV20-1 and TRBJ1-2, with D tentatively TRBD1 (5 bases). Germline-derived CDR1 and CDR2 are DFQATT and SNEGSKA (reference sequence). Trimming took off 5 bases at V and 8 bases at J, with 18 bases between the two ends. The CDR3 is 13 residues long. The DNA of the CDR3 is TGCAGTGCTCTCGTCCAGGGATTATCCGGCTACACCTTC. It encodes CSALVQGLSGYTF.

The chain combines TRBV9 with TRBJ2-3; no firm D call. Germline values: CDR1 SGDLS, CDR2 YYNGEE. The CDR3 runs to 16 residues. V lost 3 bases to trimming and J lost 0 bases, with 14 bases between them. The CDR3 loop reads CASSAETKASTDTQYF. Written as DNA, the CDR3 is TGTGCCAGCAGCGCTGAGACCAAAGCTAGCACAGATACGCAGTATTTT.

V is TRBV4-3 and J is TRBJ2-5; D perhaps matches TRBD1 (5 bases). The J call is uncertain, as TRBJ2-7 better fits the DNA end. CDR1 is LGHNA, CDR2 YSLEER, per germline. This CDR3 has 13 residues. CDR3 sequence (DNA): TGCGCCAGCAGCCAAGGACAGTTCGGCGAGCAGTACTTC. This encodes CASSQGQFGEQYF.

Comments on this clonotype: One junction end does not reproduce the germline sequence, and a read error may be involved. The gene calls are TRBV7-9 and TRBJ2-1; 11 positions agree with TRBD2. The CDR3 contains 15 residues. Looked up from germline, CDR1 is SEHNR and CDR2 is FQNEAQ (reference sequence). DNA of the CDR3: TGTGCCAGCAGCGGGACTAGCGGTCCCTACAATAAGCAGTTCTTC. This encodes CASSGTSGPYNKQFF. The full variable domain, in which reference TRBV7-9 and TRBJ2-1 provide the parts outside the CDR3, is DTGVSQNPRHKITKRGQNVTFRCDPISEHNRLYWYRQTLGQGPEFLTYFQNEAQLEKSRLLSDRFSAERPKGSFSTLEIQRTEQGDSAMYLCASSGTSGPYNKQFFGPGTRLTVL.

The CDR3 bases are TGCGCCAGCACCCCCCTAACAGGAACACAAGAGACCCAGTACTTC. This codes for CASTPLTGTQETQYF. This rearrangement joins TRBV5-1 to TRBJ2-5; weak D call: TRBD1 (5 bases). V lost 6 bases and J lost 2, with 17 bases in between. Looked up from germline, CDR1 is SGHRS and CDR2 is YFSETQ. CDR3 size: 15 residues.

This sequence joins TRBV15 and TRBJ1-2; TRBD1 might be the D (6 bases). Germline values: CDR1 LNHNV, CDR2 YYDKDF (reference sequence). The CDR3 extends over 13 amino acids. CDR3 sequence reads: CAASAGATYGYTF. The CDR3, as DNA: TGTGCGGCATCTGCAGGGGCGACCTATGGCTACACCTTC.

The genes are TRBV3-1 and TRBJ2-1; TRBD2 matches 8 bases. The end of the DNA fits TRBJ2-7 better, so the J call may be wrong. The germline gives CDR1 LGHDT, CDR2 YNNKEL (reference sequence). The CDR3 contains 16 residues. The CDR3 bases are TGTGCCAGCAGCCAAGGGGGCGGGAGGTCCTACAATGAGCAGTACTTC. This translates into CASSQGGGRSYNEQYF.

Only a few counts were recorded for this clonotype. V usage is TRBV12-3 or TRBV12-4 and J usage is TRBJ2-7; D gene uncertain. TRBJ2-4 explains the end of the DNA better; the J call may be wrong. The CDR3 length is 13 residues. This CDR3 is CASSLHRQNIQYF. CDR3 nucleotide sequence: TGTGCCAGCTCCCTACACCGCCAAAACATTCAGTACTTC.

The chain is built from TRBV11-2 and TRBJ2-1; the match to TRBD2 covers 12 bases. CDR1 and CDR2 (germline): SGHAT, FQNNGV. Germline trimming cut 6 bases from V and 9 bases from J; bases unmatched to any gene: 6. The length of the CDR3 is 14 residues. Written as DNA, the CDR3 is TGTGCCAGCAGGATACTAGCGGGAGGAACTGAGCAGTTCTTC. It is translated as CASRILAGGTEQFF.

As for this clonotype: A junction end diverges from the germline sequence, so it may reflect a read error. In DNA, the CDR3 is TGCAGTGCTTCCGGGGGGAGGGAGACCCGGTACTTC. This sequence encodes CSASGGRETRYF. The V call is TRBV20-1, the J call TRBJ2-5, with 7 bases aligning to TRBD2. Looked up from germline, CDR1 is DFQATT and CDR2 is SNEGSKA (reference sequence). The CDR3 covers 12 residues.